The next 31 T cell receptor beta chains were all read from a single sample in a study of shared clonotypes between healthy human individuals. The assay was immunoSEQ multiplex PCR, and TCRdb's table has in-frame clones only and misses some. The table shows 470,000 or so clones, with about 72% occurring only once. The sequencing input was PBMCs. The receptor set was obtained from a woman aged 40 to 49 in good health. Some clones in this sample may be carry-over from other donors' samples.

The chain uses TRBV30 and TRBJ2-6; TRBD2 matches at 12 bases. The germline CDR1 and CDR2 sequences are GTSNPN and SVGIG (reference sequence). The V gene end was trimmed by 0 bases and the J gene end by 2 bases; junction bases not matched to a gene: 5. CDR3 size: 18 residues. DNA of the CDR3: TGTGCCTGGAGTGTACTAGCGGGAGGACAGGCTGGGGCCAACGTCCTGACTTTC. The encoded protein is CAWSVLAGGQAGANVLTF.

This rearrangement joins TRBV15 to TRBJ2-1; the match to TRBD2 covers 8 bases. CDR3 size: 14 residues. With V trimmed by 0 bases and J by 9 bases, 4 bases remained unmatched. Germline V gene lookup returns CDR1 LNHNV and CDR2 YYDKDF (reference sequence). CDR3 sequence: CATSRDTREVEQFF. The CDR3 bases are TGTGCCACCAGCAGAGATACGCGGGAGGTTGAGCAGTTCTTC.

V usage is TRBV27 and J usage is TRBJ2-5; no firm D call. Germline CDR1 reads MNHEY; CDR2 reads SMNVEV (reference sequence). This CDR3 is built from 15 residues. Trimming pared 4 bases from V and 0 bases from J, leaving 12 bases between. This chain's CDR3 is CASSYRLGYQETQYF. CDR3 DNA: TGTGCCAGCAGTTATCGTCTGGGGTACCAAGAGACCCAGTACTTC.

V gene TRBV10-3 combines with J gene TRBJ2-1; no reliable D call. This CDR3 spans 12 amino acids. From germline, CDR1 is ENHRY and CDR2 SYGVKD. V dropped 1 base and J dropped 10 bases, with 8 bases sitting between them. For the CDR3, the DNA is TGTGCCATCAGTGAGTTAGAGTCAGAGCAGTTCTTC. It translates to CAISELESEQFF.

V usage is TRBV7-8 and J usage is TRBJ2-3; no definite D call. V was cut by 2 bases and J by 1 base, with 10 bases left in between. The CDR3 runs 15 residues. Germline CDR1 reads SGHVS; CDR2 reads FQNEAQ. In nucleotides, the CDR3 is TGTGCCAGCAGCTTAAGTTTTTGGGGCACAGATACGCAGTATTTT. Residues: CASSLSFWGTDTQYF.

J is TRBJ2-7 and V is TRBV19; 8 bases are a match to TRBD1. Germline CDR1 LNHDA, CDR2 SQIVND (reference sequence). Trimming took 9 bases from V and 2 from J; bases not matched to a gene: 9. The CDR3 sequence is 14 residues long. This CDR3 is CASAPLDRAYEQYF. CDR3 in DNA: TGTGCCAGCGCTCCGTTGGACAGGGCCTACGAGCAGTACTTC.

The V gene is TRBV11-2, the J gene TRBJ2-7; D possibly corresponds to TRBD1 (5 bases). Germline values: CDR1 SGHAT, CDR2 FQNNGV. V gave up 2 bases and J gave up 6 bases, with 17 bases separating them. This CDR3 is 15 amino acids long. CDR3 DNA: TGTGCCAGCAGCTTATTTGCAGGGTCAGTAGGCGAGCAGTACTTC. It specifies CASSLFAGSVGEQYF.

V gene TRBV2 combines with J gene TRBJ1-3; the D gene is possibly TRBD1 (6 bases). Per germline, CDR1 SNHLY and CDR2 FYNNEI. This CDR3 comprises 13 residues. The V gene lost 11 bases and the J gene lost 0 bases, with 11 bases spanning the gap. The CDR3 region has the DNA TGTGCCGGCCGACAGGACTCTGGAAACACCATATATTTT. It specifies CAGRQDSGNTIYF.

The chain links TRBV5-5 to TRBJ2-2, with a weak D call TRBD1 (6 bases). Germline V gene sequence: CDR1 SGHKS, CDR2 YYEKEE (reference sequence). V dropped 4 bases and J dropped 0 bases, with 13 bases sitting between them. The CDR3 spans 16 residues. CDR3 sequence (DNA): TGTGCCAGCAGCAAACAGGGCCGGGCGAACACCGGGGAGCTGTTTTTT. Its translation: CASSKQGRANTGELFF.

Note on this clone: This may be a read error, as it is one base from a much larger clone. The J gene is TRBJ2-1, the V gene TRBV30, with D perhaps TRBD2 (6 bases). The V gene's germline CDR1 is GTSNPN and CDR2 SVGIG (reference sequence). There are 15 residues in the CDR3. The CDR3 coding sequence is TGTGCCTCCACCGTGAACGGCGGGATCAACAATGAGCGGTTCTTC. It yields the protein CASTVNGGINNERFF.

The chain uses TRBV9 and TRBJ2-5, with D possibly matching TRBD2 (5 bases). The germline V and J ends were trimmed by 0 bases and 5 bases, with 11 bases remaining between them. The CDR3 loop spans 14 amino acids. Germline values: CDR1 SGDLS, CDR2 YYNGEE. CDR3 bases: TGTGCCAGCAGCGTAGGTAATAGCGTGGAGACCCAGTACTTC. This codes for CASSVGNSVETQYF.

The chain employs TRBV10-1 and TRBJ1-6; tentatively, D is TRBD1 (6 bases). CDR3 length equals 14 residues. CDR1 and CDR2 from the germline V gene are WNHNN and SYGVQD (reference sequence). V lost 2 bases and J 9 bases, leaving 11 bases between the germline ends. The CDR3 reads CASSEDRRGSPLHF. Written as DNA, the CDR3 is TGCGCCAGCAGTGAGGACAGGCGGGGTTCACCCCTCCACTTT.

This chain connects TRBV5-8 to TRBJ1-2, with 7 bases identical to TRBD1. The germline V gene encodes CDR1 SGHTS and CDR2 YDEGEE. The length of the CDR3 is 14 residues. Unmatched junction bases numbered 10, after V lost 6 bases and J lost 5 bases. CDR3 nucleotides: TGTGCCAGCAATCCCCGGACAGGATTATATGGCTACACCTTC. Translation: CASNPRTGLYGYTF.

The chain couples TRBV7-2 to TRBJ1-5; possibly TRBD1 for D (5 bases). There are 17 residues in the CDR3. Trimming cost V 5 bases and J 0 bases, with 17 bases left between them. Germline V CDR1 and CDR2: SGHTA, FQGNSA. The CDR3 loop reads CASSGPGTGYSNQPQHF. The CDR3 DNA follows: TGTGCCAGCAGCGGCCCCGGGACGGGATATAGCAATCAGCCCCAGCATTTT.

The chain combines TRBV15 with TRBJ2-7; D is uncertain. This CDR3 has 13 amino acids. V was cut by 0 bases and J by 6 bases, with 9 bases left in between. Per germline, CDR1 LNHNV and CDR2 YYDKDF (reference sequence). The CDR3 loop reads CATSRDQVGEQYF. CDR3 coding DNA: TGTGCCACCAGCAGAGATCAGGTCGGCGAGCAGTACTTC.

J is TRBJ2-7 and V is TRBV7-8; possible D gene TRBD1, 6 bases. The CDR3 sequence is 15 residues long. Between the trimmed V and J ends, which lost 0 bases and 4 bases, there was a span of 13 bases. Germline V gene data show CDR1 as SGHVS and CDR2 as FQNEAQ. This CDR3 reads CASSLAPGQEYEQYF. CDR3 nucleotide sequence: TGTGCCAGCAGCTTAGCGCCGGGACAAGAGTACGAGCAGTACTTC.

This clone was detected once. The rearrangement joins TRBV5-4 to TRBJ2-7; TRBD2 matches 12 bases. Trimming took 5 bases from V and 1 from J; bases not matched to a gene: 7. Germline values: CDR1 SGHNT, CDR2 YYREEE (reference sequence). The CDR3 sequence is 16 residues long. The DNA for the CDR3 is TGTGCCAGCAGGGACGGACTAGCGGGAATGTCCTACGAGCAGTACTTC. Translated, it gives CASRDGLAGMSYEQYF. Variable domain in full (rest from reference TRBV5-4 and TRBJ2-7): ETGVTQSPTHLIKTRGQQVTLRCSSQSGHNTVSWYQQALGQGPQFIFQYYREEENGRGNFPPRFSGLQFPNYSSELNVNALELDDSALYLCASRDGLAGMSYEQYFGPGTRLTVT.

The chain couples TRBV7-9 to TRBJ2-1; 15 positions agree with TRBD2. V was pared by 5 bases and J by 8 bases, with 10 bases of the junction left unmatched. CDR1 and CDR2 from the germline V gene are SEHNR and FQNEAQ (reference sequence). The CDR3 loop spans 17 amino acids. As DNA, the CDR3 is TGTGCCAGCAGCCGCCCCCGGGGACTAGCGGGAGGTCATGAGCAGTTCTTC. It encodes CASSRPRGLAGGHEQFF. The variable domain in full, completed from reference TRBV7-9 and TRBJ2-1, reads DTGVSQNPRHKITKRGQNVTFRCDPISEHNRLYWYRQTLGQGPEFLTYFQNEAQLEKSRLLSDRFSAERPKGSFSTLEIQRTEQGDSAMYLCASSRPRGLAGGHEQFFGPGTRLTVL.

CDR3 nucleotide sequence: TGTGCCATGACGTCCCACTACAATGAGCAGTTCTTC. It translates to CAMTSHYNEQFF. The chain is built from TRBV19 and TRBJ2-1; D is undetermined. Germline-derived CDR1 and CDR2 are LNHDA and SQIVND (reference sequence). The CDR3 has 12 amino acids. V lost 10 bases to trimming and J lost 3 bases, with 10 bases between them.

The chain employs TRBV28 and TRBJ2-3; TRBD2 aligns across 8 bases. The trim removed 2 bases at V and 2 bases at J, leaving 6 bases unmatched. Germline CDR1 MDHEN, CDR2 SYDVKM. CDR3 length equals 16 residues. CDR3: CASSLVSGTSTDTQYF. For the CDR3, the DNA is TGTGCCAGCAGTTTAGTTAGCGGGACGTCCACAGATACGCAGTATTTT. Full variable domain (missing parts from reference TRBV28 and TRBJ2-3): DVKVTQSSRYLVKRTGEKVFLECVQDMDHENMFWYRQDPGLGLRLIYFSYDVKMKEKGDIPEGYSVSREKKERFSLILESASTNQTSMYLCASSLVSGTSTDTQYFGPGTRLTVL.

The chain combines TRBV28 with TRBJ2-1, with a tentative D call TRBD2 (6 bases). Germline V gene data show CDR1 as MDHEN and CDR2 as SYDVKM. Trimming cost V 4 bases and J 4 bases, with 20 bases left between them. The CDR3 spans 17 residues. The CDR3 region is CASSSLMKTRTYNEQFF. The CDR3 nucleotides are TGTGCCAGCAGTTCCCTGATGAAGACTAGAACTTACAATGAGCAGTTCTTC.

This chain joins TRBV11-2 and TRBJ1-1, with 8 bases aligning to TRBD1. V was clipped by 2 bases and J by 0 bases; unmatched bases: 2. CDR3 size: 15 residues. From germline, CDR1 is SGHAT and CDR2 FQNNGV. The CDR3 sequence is CASSLSGGLNTEAFF. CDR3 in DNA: TGTGCCAGCAGCTTATCAGGGGGCCTGAACACTGAAGCTTTCTTT.

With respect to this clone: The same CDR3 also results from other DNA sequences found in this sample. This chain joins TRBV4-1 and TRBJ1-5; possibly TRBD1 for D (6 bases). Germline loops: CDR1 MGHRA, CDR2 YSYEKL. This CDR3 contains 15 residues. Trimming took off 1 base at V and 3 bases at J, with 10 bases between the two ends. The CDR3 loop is CASSQGEGDNQPQHF. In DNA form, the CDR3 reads TGCGCCAGCAGCCAAGGTGAGGGGGACAATCAGCCCCAGCATTTT.

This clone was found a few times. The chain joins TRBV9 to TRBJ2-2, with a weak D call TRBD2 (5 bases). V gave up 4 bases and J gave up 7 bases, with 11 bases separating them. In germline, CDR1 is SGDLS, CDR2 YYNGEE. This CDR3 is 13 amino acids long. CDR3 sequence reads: CASSLLGYGELFF. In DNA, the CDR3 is TGTGCCAGCAGCCTACTAGGGTACGGGGAGCTGTTTTTT.

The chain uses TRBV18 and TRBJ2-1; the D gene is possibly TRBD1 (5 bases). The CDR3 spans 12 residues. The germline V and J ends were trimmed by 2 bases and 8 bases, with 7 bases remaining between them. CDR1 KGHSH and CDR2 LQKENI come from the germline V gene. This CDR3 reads CASSPAGHEQFF. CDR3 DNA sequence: TGTGCCAGCTCACCAGCAGGGCATGAGCAGTTCTTC.

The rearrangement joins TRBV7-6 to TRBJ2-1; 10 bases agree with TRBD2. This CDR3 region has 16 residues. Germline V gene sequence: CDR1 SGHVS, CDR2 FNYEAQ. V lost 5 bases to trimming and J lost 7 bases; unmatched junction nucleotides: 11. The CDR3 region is CASSPRGTSAANEQFF. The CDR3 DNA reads TGTGCCAGCAGCCCAAGAGGGACTAGCGCGGCGAATGAGCAGTTCTTC.

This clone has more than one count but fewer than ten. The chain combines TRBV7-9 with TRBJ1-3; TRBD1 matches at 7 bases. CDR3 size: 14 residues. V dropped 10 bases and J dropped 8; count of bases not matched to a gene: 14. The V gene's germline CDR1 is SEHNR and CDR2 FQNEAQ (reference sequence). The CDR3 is CAIPKGAVADTIYF. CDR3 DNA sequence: TGTGCCATTCCCAAGGGGGCCGTCGCGGACACCATATATTTT.

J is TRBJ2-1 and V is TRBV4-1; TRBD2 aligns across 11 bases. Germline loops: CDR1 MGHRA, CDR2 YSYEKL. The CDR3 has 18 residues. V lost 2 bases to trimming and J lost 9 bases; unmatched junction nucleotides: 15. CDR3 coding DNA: TGCGCCAGCAGCCAAAAACCCGGGACTAGCGGCCCTGGGGGTGAGCAGTTCTTC. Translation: CASSQKPGTSGPGGEQFF.

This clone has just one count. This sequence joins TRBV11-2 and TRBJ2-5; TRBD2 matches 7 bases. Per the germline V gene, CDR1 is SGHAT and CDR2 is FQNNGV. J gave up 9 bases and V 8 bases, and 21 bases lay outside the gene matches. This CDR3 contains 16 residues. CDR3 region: CASEQLSGGSRVAQYF. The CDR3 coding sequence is TGTGCCAGCGAACAACTCTCTGGCGGGAGTAGGGTGGCCCAGTACTTC.

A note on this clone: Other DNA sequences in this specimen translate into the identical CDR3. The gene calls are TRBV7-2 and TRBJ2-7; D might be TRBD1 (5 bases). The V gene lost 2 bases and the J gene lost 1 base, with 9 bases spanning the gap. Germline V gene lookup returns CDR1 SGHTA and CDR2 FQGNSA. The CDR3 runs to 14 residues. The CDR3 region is CASSLRQGSYEQYF. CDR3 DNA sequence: TGTGCCAGCAGCTTAAGGCAGGGTTCCTACGAGCAGTACTTC.

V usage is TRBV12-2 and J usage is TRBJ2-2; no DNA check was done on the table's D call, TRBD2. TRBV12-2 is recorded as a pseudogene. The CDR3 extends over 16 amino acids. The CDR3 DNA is TGTGCAAGTCGCGAAGGACTAGCGCCGAACACCGGGGAGCTGTTTTTT. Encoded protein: CASREGLAPNTGELFF.